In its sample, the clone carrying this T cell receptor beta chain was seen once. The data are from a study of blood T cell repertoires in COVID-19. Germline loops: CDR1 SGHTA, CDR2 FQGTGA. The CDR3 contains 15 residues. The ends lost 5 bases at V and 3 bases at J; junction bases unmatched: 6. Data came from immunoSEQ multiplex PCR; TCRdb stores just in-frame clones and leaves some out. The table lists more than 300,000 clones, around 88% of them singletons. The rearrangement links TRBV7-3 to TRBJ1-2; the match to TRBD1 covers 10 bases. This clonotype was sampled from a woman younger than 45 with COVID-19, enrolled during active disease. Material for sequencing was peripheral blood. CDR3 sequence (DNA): TGTGCCAGCAGCCTAGACGGGACAGGGGACTATGGCTACACCTTC. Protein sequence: CASSLDGTGDYGYTF.